Included here is one T cell receptor (beta chain) sequence, with context. From the PCR reads, TCRdb called clonotypes with MiXCR, one entry per CDR3 protein. Among around 94,000 distinct CDR3 sequences listed, roughly 51% were seen once. These data originate in a study of CDR3 diversity in severe acne. The germline CDR1 and CDR2 sequences are WNHNN and SYGVQD (reference sequence). V lost 6 bases to trimming and J lost 7 bases, with 6 bases between them. CDR3 size: 10 residues. The receptor was derived from a male donor with acne. The J gene is TRBJ1-1, the V gene TRBV10-1; D is uncertain. The sample taken for sequencing was blood. In DNA, the CDR3 is TGCGCCAGCAGCAGACGTGAAGCTTTCTTT. Translation: CASSRREAFF.